This TCR beta chain originates from a study of T cell responses to AZD1222 COVID-19 vaccine. Turning to the study itself: Samples with a second dose at about 4 or about 12 weeks were pooled together.

With 4 bases removed from V and 3 bases from J, the gap between germline ends came to 13 bases. Germline V CDR1 and CDR2: KGHSH, LQKENI. CDR3 length: 14 amino acids. Repertoires were generated with immunoSEQ multiplex PCR, while TCRdb's copy carries only in-frame clones and drops some. In the table there are 90,000 to 120,000 clones, around 84% of which are singletons. Worth noting for this clone: Its antigen is still unknown.

Overall study results and limits: The breadth and depth of Spike-specific TCRs increased once two AZD1222 doses had been given.

The chain carries TRBV18 and TRBJ2-7, with D possibly matching TRBD1 (7 bases). The sequence derives from an adult in good health. The starting material was peripheral blood, obtained on day 0 of AZD1222 vaccination. CDR3 sequence: CASSRAGGNYEQYF. DNA for the CDR3: TGTGCCAGCTCACGCGCAGGGGGGAACTACGAGCAGTACTTC.